The 24 T cell receptor beta chains in this list originate from one sample, sequenced in a study of blood T cell repertoires in COVID-19. The assay was immunoSEQ multiplex PCR, and TCRdb's table has in-frame clones only and misses some. The table shows 250,000 to 300,000 clones, with approximately 81% occurring only once. Source material: peripheral blood. Receptors were obtained from a woman between 18 and 29 years old with acute or convalescent COVID-19.

This clone was counted between two and nine times. The chain carries TRBV27 and TRBJ2-7; 7 nucleotides match TRBD1. Germline loops: CDR1 MNHEY, CDR2 SMNVEV (reference sequence). J gave up 4 bases and V 6 bases, and 9 bases lay outside the gene matches. CDR3 length equals 14 residues. The CDR3 sequence: CASRIRQGRYEQYF. CDR3 DNA: TGTGCCAGCAGAATAAGACAGGGAAGGTACGAGCAGTACTTC.

The rearrangement uses TRBV19 and TRBJ2-7; 9 bases are shared with TRBD1. CDR3 length: 16 amino acids. CDR1 is LNHDA, CDR2 SQIVND, per germline (reference sequence). The V and J ends lost 5 bases and 1 base, in that order; junction bases with no gene match: 9. In nucleotides, the CDR3 is TGTGCCAGTAGTGCGAGAGGACAGGGGAAATCCTACGAGCAGTACTTC. Translation: CASSARGQGKSYEQYF. Complete variable domain (other parts from reference TRBV19 and TRBJ2-7): DGGITQSPKYLFRKEGQNVTLSCEQNLNHDAMYWYRQDPGQGLRLIYYSQIVNDFQKGDIAEGYSVSREKKESFPLTVTSAQKNPTAFYLCASSARGQGKSYEQYFGPGTRLTVT.

This rearrangement joins TRBV6-5 to TRBJ2-5, with 9 positions matching TRBD1. The germline V gene has CDR1 MNHEY and CDR2 SVGAGI. The CDR3 is 15 residues long. J lost 5 bases, V lost 6 bases, and 10 bases had no gene match. The CDR3 reads CASSGAGQGKETQYF. Written as DNA, the CDR3 is TGTGCCAGCAGCGGAGCGGGACAGGGCAAGGAGACCCAGTACTTC.

CDR3 region: CASSSWLGQGNTIYF. CDR3 in DNA: TGTGCCAGCAGCTCCTGGTTGGGACAGGGAAACACCATATATTTT. The chain links TRBV7-9 to TRBJ1-3; 7 nucleotides align to TRBD1. Germline V lookup: CDR1 SEHNR, CDR2 FQNEAQ (reference sequence). The CDR3 covers 15 residues. The V segment lost 4 bases and the J segment 4 bases; nucleotides outside the gene matches: 7.

The chain joins TRBV6-5 to TRBJ1-5, with TRBD1 as a possible D gene (6 bases). The V end lost 7 bases, the J end lost 5 bases, and 15 bases lay between the germline ends. The CDR3 sequence is 14 residues long. The V gene's germline CDR1 is MNHEY and CDR2 SVGAGI. CDR3 in DNA: TGTGCCAGCAAGTTCTGGGCAGGGGATCAGCCCCAGCATTTT. This translates into CASKFWAGDQPQHF.

This chain connects TRBV7-2 to TRBJ2-3; 9 positions agree with TRBD2. Germline values: CDR1 SGHTA, CDR2 FQGNSA. V lost 6 bases and J lost 1; bases outside the gene matches: 11. The CDR3 spans 17 residues. In nucleotides, the CDR3 is TGTGCCAGCAGGCCCAGGGCGCGGGAGGGGGGCACAGATACGCAGTATTTT. This gives the protein CASRPRAREGGTDTQYF.

The rearrangement links TRBV7-9 to TRBJ2-1; D gene ambiguous. Trimming removed 5 bases at V and 8 bases at J, with 10 bases between. Per germline, CDR1 SEHNR and CDR2 FQNEAQ (reference sequence). The CDR3 covers 12 residues. For the CDR3, the DNA is TGTGCCAGCAGCCCCCGTCTTGATGAGCAGTTCTTC. It specifies CASSPRLDEQFF.

The chain combines TRBV4-3 with TRBJ2-1; D is undetermined. The germline V and J ends were trimmed by 0 bases and 4 bases, with 13 bases remaining between them. The CDR3 is made up of 16 amino acids. Germline-derived CDR1 and CDR2 are LGHNA and YSLEER. CDR3 amino acids: CASSQDRQARYNEQFF. CDR3 DNA sequence: TGCGCCAGCAGCCAAGATCGGCAGGCAAGATACAATGAGCAGTTCTTC.

This chain uses TRBV19 with TRBJ2-7; D is perhaps TRBD1 (5 bases). V shed 3 bases and J shed 3 bases, with 12 bases lying between them. The CDR3 consists of 14 residues. Germline V gene data show CDR1 as LNHDA and CDR2 as SQIVND (reference sequence). The CDR3 protein is CASSIGPGIYEQYF. CDR3 nucleotide sequence: TGTGCCAGTAGTATCGGGCCAGGGATCTACGAGCAGTACTTC.

CDR3 in amino acids: CASIAGPPSGYTF. The CDR3 DNA is TGTGCCAGCATTGCGGGACCGCCGTCTGGCTACACCTTC. The chain has TRBV2 and TRBJ1-2, with D perhaps matching TRBD1 (5 bases). V lost 7 bases and J lost 7, with 16 bases in between. Germline assignment: CDR1 SNHLY and CDR2 FYNNEI. The CDR3 totals 13 residues.

The chain has TRBV30 and TRBJ1-2; D is unclear. Germline CDR1 GTSNPN, CDR2 SVGIG (reference sequence). V lost 5 bases and J 7 bases, leaving 14 bases between the germline ends. CDR3 length: 12 residues. CDR3 loop: CAWDRRFGGYTF. CDR3 nucleotides: TGTGCCTGGGATCGGAGATTTGGTGGCTACACCTTC.

The CDR3 nucleotides read TGTGCCAGCAGCTATAGACTAGCGGGGATGTACAATGAGCAGTTCTTC. Its translation: CASSYRLAGMYNEQFF. The V call is TRBV27, the J call TRBJ2-1; 11 nucleotides line up with TRBD2. The trim removed 6 bases at V and 4 bases at J, leaving 8 bases unmatched. Germline V lookup: CDR1 MNHEY, CDR2 SMNVEV (reference sequence). The CDR3 has 16 amino acids.

This clone appeared a single time. The genes are TRBV9 and TRBJ2-7; 10 nucleotides agree with TRBD2. Per the germline V gene, CDR1 is SGDLS and CDR2 is YYNGEE. This CDR3 comprises 17 residues. With 0 bases clipped from V and 7 bases from J, the junction kept 13 bases outside the gene matches. The CDR3 loop reads CASSVVRRSGRAPEQYF. The CDR3 nucleotides are TGTGCCAGCAGCGTAGTTCGACGGAGCGGGAGGGCCCCGGAGCAGTACTTC.

The chain couples TRBV5-1 to TRBJ2-1; TRBD2 aligns across 11 bases. The CDR3 runs to 14 residues. Germline V gene lookup returns CDR1 SGHRS and CDR2 YFSETQ. With V trimmed by 4 bases and J by 15 bases, 12 bases remained unmatched. The CDR3 sequence is CASSPTSGTAWGFF. CDR3 coding DNA: TGCGCCAGCAGCCCGACTAGCGGGACCGCCTGGGGGTTCTTC.

The V and J genes are TRBV5-8 and TRBJ2-3; the match to TRBD1 covers 12 bases. V dropped 0 bases and J dropped 5; count of bases not matched to a gene: 4. This CDR3 comprises 16 residues. In germline, CDR1 is SGHTS, CDR2 YDEGEE. In nucleotides, the CDR3 is TGTGCCAGCAGCTTGGCCGGGACAGGGGGCCTAGATACGCAGTATTTT. Amino acid sequence: CASSLAGTGGLDTQYF.

This chain joins TRBV7-8 and TRBJ1-5; D not certain. The germline V and J ends were trimmed by 2 bases and 5 bases, with 10 bases remaining between them. CDR3 length: 14 residues. Germline loops: CDR1 SGHVS, CDR2 FQNEAQ. The CDR3 loop is CASSLWSRDQPQHF. CDR3 nucleotides: TGTGCCAGCAGCTTATGGAGCCGTGATCAGCCCCAGCATTTT.

V and J are TRBV29-1 and TRBJ2-7; TRBD2 matches 9 bases. The CDR3 loop spans 14 amino acids. The junction had 4 bases not matched to a gene; V was cut back by 1 base and J by 3 bases. CDR1 SQVTM and CDR2 ANQGSEA come from the germline V gene. CDR3 sequence: CSVEGLAGNYEQYF. The CDR3 DNA sequence: TGCAGCGTTGAAGGGCTAGCGGGGAACTACGAGCAGTACTTC.

There are many counts of this clone. The chain employs TRBV28 and TRBJ2-5; 10 positions match TRBD2. J was trimmed by 5 bases and V by 10 bases; bases with no gene match: 22. The CDR3 consists of 18 residues. CDR1 and CDR2 from the germline V gene are MDHEN and SYDVKM. CDR3 DNA: TGTGCCACACGAACGAGCGTTAGCTTTGAGGGACTAGCGGAGACCCAGTACTTC. Protein sequence: CATRTSVSFEGLAETQYF. The entire variable domain, with the rest obtained from reference TRBV28 and TRBJ2-5, is as follows: DVKVTQSSRYLVKRTGEKVFLECVQDMDHENMFWYRQDPGLGLRLIYFSYDVKMKEKGDIPEGYSVSREKKERFSLILESASTNQTSMYLCATRTSVSFEGLAETQYFGPGTRLLVL.

The chain employs TRBV7-2 and TRBJ1-1; D remains unclear. The CDR3 sequence is 12 residues long. Trimming left V 6 bases short and J 4 bases short, with 9 bases between. Germline V lookup: CDR1 SGHTA, CDR2 FQGNSA. The CDR3 nucleotides are TGTGCCAGCAGATCTCTCGGCACTGAAGCTTTCTTT. This gives the protein CASRSLGTEAFF.

This rearrangement joins TRBV21-1 to TRBJ2-7; the DNA was not compared with TRBD1, the D call given in the table. TRBV21-1 is a pseudogene locus. The CDR3 length is 17 residues. As DNA, the CDR3 is TGTGCCAGCAGCAAAGGGAGTGGGGGACAAAGAGGAAACGAGCAGTACTTC. Translated, it gives CASSKGSGGQRGNEQYF.

The chain carries TRBV7-9 and TRBJ1-1; TRBD1 agrees at 7 bases. The CDR3 spans 17 residues. The germline V gene encodes CDR1 SEHNR and CDR2 FQNEAQ (reference sequence). J gave up 2 bases and V 6 bases, and 15 bases lay outside the gene matches. The CDR3 loop reads CASSFNTGVNENTEAFF. The CDR3, as DNA: TGTGCCAGCAGTTTTAACACAGGGGTGAATGAAAACACTGAAGCTTTCTTT.

V and J are TRBV5-6 and TRBJ1-6; weak D call: TRBD1 (5 bases). The CDR3 spans 15 residues. The V end was cut by 0 bases, the J end by 6 bases, with 10 bases between. CDR1 SGHDT and CDR2 YYEEEE come from the germline V gene. The CDR3 region is CASSLVQATNSPLHF. In DNA, the CDR3 is TGTGCCAGCAGCTTGGTACAGGCAACTAATTCACCCCTCCACTTT.

The rearrangement joins TRBV5-5 to TRBJ2-5; D is possibly TRBD2 (6 bases). Germline CDR1 SGHKS, CDR2 YYEKEE (reference sequence). Trimming took 4 bases from V and 1 from J, leaving 11 bases between them. This CDR3 has 14 amino acids. The DNA for the CDR3 is TGTGCCAGCAGCGGCGGGACTCCCCAAGAGACCCAGTACTTC. This encodes CASSGGTPQETQYF.

The rearrangement links TRBV7-2 to TRBJ2-7; TRBD2 matches at 15 bases. CDR1 is SGHTA and CDR2 is FQGNSA in the germline V gene. The CDR3 extends over 16 amino acids. Trimming at V came to 5 bases and at J to 5 bases, leaving 7 bases not matched to a gene. This CDR3 reads CASSTPGTSGRNEQYF. CDR3 DNA sequence: TGTGCCAGCAGCACCCCCGGGACTAGCGGGAGGAACGAGCAGTACTTC.